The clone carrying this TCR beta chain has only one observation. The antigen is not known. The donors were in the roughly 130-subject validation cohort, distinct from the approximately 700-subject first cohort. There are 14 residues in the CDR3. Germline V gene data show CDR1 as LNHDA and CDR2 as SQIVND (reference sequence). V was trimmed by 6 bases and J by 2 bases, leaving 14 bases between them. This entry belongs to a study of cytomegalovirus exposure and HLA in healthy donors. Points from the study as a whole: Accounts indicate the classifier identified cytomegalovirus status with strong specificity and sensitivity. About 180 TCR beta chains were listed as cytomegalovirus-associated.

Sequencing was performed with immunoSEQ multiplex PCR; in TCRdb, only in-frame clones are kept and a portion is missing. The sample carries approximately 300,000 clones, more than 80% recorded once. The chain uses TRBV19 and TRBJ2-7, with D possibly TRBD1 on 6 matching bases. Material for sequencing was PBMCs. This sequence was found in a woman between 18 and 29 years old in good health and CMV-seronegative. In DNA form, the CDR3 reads TGTGCCAGTAGAGCCGTAGGGGGTACCTACGAGCAGTACTTC. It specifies CASRAVGGTYEQYF. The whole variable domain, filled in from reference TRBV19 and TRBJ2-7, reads DGGITQSPKYLFRKEGQNVTLSCEQNLNHDAMYWYRQDPGQGLRLIYYSQIVNDFQKGDIAEGYSVSREKKESFPLTVTSAQKNPTAFYLCASRAVGGTYEQYFGPGTRLTVT.